Below, 12 T cell receptor beta chains from the same sample are listed, as sequenced in a study of untreated major depressive disorder. Libraries were prepared by immunoSEQ multiplex PCR; TCRdb keeps only in-frame clonotypes and omits some of them. The sample lists roughly 22,000 clones; just under 90% were seen once. Source material: CD4+ T cells from PBMCs. These receptors all stem from a woman aged 40 to 49 in good health.

The chain joins TRBV19 to TRBJ2-2; the D gene is possibly TRBD2 (6 bases). Looked up from germline, CDR1 is LNHDA and CDR2 is SQIVND (reference sequence). V lost 5 bases to trimming and J lost 5 bases, with 12 bases between them. The CDR3 consists of 14 residues. The CDR3 protein is CASSHAGRTGELFF. CDR3 DNA: TGTGCCAGTAGTCACGCAGGGAGGACCGGGGAGCTGTTTTTT.

The gene calls are TRBV5-4 and TRBJ2-2; D could derive from TRBD1 or TRBD2 (5 bases each). CDR3 length: 14 residues. The V gene's germline CDR1 is SGHNT and CDR2 YYREEE (reference sequence). V was shortened by 4 bases and J by 5 bases, with 12 bases between the two germline ends. The CDR3 spells CASSRGAVTGELFF. The CDR3 DNA sequence: TGTGCCAGCAGCCGAGGGGCTGTTACCGGGGAGCTGTTTTTT.

The chain uses TRBV7-2 and TRBJ2-5; possibly TRBD1 for D (6 bases). V lost 5 bases and J lost 4, with 14 bases in between. Per the germline V gene, CDR1 is SGHTA and CDR2 is FQGNSA. This CDR3 has 14 residues. CDR3 coding DNA: TGTGCCAGCAGCCAAAACAGGGCGAGAGAGACCCAGTACTTC. Its protein is CASSQNRARETQYF. Combining the CDR3 with reference TRBV7-2 and TRBJ2-5 gives the whole variable domain GAGVSQSPSNKVTEKGKDVELRCDPISGHTALYWYRQSLGQGLEFLIYFQGNSAPDKSGLPSDRFSAERTGGSVSTLTIQRTQQEDSAVYLCASSQNRARETQYFGPGTRLLVL.

The rearrangement joins TRBV5-1 to TRBJ2-5; D gene unclear. This CDR3 is built from 13 residues. The V end was cut by 4 bases, the J end by 2 bases, with 9 bases between. In germline, CDR1 is SGHRS, CDR2 YFSETQ. Written as DNA, the CDR3 is TGCGCCAGCAGCGCGGCCAATCAAGAGACCCAGTACTTC. It encodes CASSAANQETQYF.

The V call is TRBV25-1, the J call TRBJ2-3; D is perhaps TRBD1 (6 bases). The CDR3 has 15 amino acids. V gave up 8 bases and J gave up 0 bases, with 15 bases separating them. CDR1 MGHDK and CDR2 SYGVNS come from the germline V gene. CDR3: CASLPRTASTDTQYF. For the CDR3, the DNA is TGTGCCAGCTTACCCAGGACAGCCAGCACAGATACGCAGTATTTT. Filled out from reference TRBV25-1 and TRBJ2-3, the complete variable domain reads EADIYQTPRYLVIGTGKKITLECSQTMGHDKMYWYQQDPGMELHLIHYSYGVNSTEKGDLSSESTVSRIRTEHFPLTLESARPSHTSQYLCASLPRTASTDTQYFGPGTRLTVL.

The chain recombines TRBV28 with TRBJ1-5, with D perhaps matching TRBD1 (6 bases). Trimming removed 6 bases from V and 3 bases from J, with 21 bases in between. The length of the CDR3 is 17 residues. CDR1 is MDHEN, CDR2 SYDVKM, per germline. CDR3 DNA: TGTGCCAGCAGGTTGGAAACCGGGACATTTACCAATCAGCCCCAGCATTTT. As protein: CASRLETGTFTNQPQHF.

CDR3 loop: CASSPWTSGGTSYNEQFF. CDR3 sequence (DNA): TGTGCCAGCTCACCGTGGACTAGCGGGGGAACTTCCTACAATGAGCAGTTCTTC. The V gene is TRBV18, the J gene TRBJ2-1; TRBD2 agrees at 13 bases. From germline, CDR1 is KGHSH and CDR2 LQKENI. The CDR3 length is 18 residues. V shed 3 bases, J shed 1 base, and the junction held 6 bases outside the gene matches.

The J gene is TRBJ2-2, the V gene TRBV5-1; 7 positions agree with TRBD2. V shed 4 bases, J shed 6 bases, and the junction held 15 bases outside the gene matches. CDR1 and CDR2 from the germline V gene are SGHRS and YFSETQ. The CDR3 spans 17 residues. This CDR3 is CASSKRTSFDFAGELFF. Written as DNA, the CDR3 is TGCGCCAGCAGCAAGAGGACTAGTTTTGATTTTGCCGGGGAGCTGTTTTTT.

This clone has only a few counts. The V gene is TRBV27, the J gene TRBJ2-7; TRBD1 aligns across 9 bases. The CDR3 covers 15 residues. Germline V gene data show CDR1 as MNHEY and CDR2 as SMNVEV (reference sequence). After removal of 0 bases from V and 13 bases from J, the junction contained 13 bases not matched to a gene. CDR3 amino acids: CASSLSPGTGNRLYV. For the CDR3, the DNA is TGTGCCAGCAGTTTATCACCCGGGACAGGGAACCGGCTATACGTC.

This clone was detected only once. The rearrangement uses TRBV10-1 and TRBJ2-3; 8 bases are shared with TRBD2. This CDR3 is built from 15 residues. Germline values: CDR1 WNHNN, CDR2 SYGVQD (reference sequence). The J segment lost 2 bases and the V segment lost 4 bases, leaving 5 bases of the junction unmatched. CDR3 coding DNA: TGCGCCAGCAGTGTTCAAGCGGGAGTCACAGATACGCAGTATTTT. Its protein product is CASSVQAGVTDTQYF.

The DNA of the CDR3 is TGCGCCAGCAGCATGACAGGGGGCGGTGGCGGCTACACCTTC. Protein: CASSMTGGGGGYTF. V and J are TRBV4-1 and TRBJ1-2, with 10 bases lining up with TRBD1. After removal of 5 bases from V and 8 bases from J, the junction contained 8 bases not matched to a gene. Germline CDR1 and CDR2: MGHRA and YSYEKL. The CDR3 runs 14 residues.

V gene TRBV21-1 combines with J gene TRBJ1-2. TRBV21-1 is described as a pseudogene. The length of the CDR3 is 16 residues. CDR3 in DNA: TGTGCCAGCAGCAAAGGGGACGGACGCACTAACTATGGCTACACCTTC. Translated, it gives CASSKGDGRTNYGYTF.